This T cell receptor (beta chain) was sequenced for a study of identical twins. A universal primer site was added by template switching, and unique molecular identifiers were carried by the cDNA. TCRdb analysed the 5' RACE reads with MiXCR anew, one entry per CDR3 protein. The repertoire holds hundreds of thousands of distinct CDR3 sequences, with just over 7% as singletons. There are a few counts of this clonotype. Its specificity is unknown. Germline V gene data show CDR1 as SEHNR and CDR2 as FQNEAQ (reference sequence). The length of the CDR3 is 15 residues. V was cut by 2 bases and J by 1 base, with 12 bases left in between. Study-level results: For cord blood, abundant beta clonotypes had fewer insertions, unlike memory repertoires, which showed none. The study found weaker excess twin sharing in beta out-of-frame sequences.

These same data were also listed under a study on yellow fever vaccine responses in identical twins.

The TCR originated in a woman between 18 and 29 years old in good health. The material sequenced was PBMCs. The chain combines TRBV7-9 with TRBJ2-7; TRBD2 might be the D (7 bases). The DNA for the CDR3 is TGTGCCAGCAGCTTAAAGGGAGGGGGGTCCTACGAGCAGTACGTC. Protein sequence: CASSLKGGGSYEQYV.